These 4 T cell receptor beta chains originate from one sample sequenced in a study of blood T cell repertoires in COVID-19. The method was immunoSEQ multiplex PCR; TCRdb's version includes in-frame clones alone and lacks a portion of them. The data contain roughly 100,000 clones, 88% of them singletons. Sequencing was done on a sample of peripheral blood. These receptors came from a human donor in a cohort sampled during active COVID-19.

The V call is TRBV12-3 or TRBV12-4, the J call TRBJ2-7, with D perhaps TRBD1 (6 bases). This CDR3 spans 13 amino acids. The ends were cut back, 3 bases at V and 1 base at J, with 7 bases in the middle. CDR3 protein: CASSFQGSYEQYF. The DNA of the CDR3 is TGTGCCAGCAGTTTTCAGGGGTCCTACGAGCAGTACTTC.

The rearrangement uses TRBV28 and TRBJ2-6; D remains unclear. The CDR3 is made up of 14 amino acids. Germline V CDR1 and CDR2: MDHEN, SYDVKM. V gave up 5 bases and J gave up 6 bases, with 11 bases separating them. CDR3 DNA sequence: TGTGCCAGCAGTAAGAGCCGCGCGGCCAACGTCCTGACTTTC. Protein product: CASSKSRAANVLTF. Filled out from reference TRBV28 and TRBJ2-6, the complete variable domain reads DVKVTQSSRYLVKRTGEKVFLECVQDMDHENMFWYRQDPGLGLRLIYFSYDVKMKEKGDIPEGYSVSREKKERFSLILESASTNQTSMYLCASSKSRAANVLTFGAGSRLTVL.

The V call is TRBV5-1, the J call TRBJ2-7; 8 bases fit TRBD2. From germline, CDR1 is SGHRS and CDR2 YFSETQ. The length of the CDR3 is 14 residues. After removal of 4 bases from V and 6 bases from J, the junction contained 9 bases not matched to a gene. DNA for the CDR3: TGCGCCAGCAGCCCCGCCGGGAGGGGGAGCGAGCAGTACTTC. Protein: CASSPAGRGSEQYF.

The chain recombines TRBV28 with TRBJ1-5; D possibly corresponds to TRBD1 (5 bases). Germline CDR1 MDHEN, CDR2 SYDVKM. Trimming cost V 0 bases and J 7 bases, with 13 bases left between them. The CDR3 loop spans 15 amino acids. This CDR3 reads CASSLWSRVGQPQHF. In DNA, the CDR3 is TGTGCCAGCAGTTTATGGTCCAGGGTCGGCCAGCCCCAGCATTTT.